This record covers a single TCR beta chain. The antigen remains unidentified. The record originates from a study of beta chain features in type 1 diabetes. As every portion of the isolated RNA was reverse transcribed, the sequencing read expressed TCRB transcripts. The protocol was immunoSEQ multiplex PCR, while the TCRdb copy is restricted to in-frame clones and leaves out a portion. Among some 270,000 clones listed, 7.5% to 9.5% were seen once. The CDR3 consists of 14 residues. The ends were cut back, 1 base at V and 6 bases at J, with 10 bases in the middle. In germline, CDR1 is SGHTA, CDR2 FQGNSA. Sort purity for all populations was recorded as exceeding 98%. Findings and limits, study-wide: Comparison showed that naive, central memory and Treg TCRB repertoires appeared more similar among patients than among healthy donors.

The chain combines TRBV7-2 with TRBJ2-1; D remains unclear. The sample comprised central memory CD4+ T cells from blood. The TCR was taken from a woman aged 18-29 years in good health. As DNA, the CDR3 is TGTGCCAGCAGCTTAGGTTTGAGCGCCAATGAGCAGTTCTTC. Translating gives CASSLGLSANEQFF.